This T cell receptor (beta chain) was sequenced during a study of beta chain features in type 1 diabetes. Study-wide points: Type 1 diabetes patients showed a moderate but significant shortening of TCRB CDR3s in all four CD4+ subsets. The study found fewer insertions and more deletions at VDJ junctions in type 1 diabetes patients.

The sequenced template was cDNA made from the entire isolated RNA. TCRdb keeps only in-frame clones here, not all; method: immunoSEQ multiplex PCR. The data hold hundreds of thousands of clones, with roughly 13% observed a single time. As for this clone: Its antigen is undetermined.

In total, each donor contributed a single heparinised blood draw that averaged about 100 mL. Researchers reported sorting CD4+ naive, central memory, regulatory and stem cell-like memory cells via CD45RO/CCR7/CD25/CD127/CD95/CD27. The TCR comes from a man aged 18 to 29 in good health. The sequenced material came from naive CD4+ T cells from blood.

CDR3: CASSQGLAYSTDTQYF. The CDR3 DNA reads TGCGCCAGCAGCCAGGGACTAGCGTATAGCACAGATACGCAGTATTTT. This chain connects TRBV4-3 to TRBJ2-3; 10 nucleotides agree with TRBD2. Germline loops: CDR1 LGHNA, CDR2 YSLEER. The CDR3 loop spans 16 amino acids. V was clipped by 3 bases and J by 0 bases; unmatched bases: 3.